This T cell receptor beta chain was captured in a study of T-cell reconstitution after alpha-beta-depleted transplantation in children (dated by TCRdb to the mid-2010s). At the level of the whole study: T-cell immune reconstitution after TCRalphabeta/CD19-depleted allogeneic hematopoietic cell transplantation in children was quantitatively tracked in the study by means of TCR repertoire profiling.

This clonotype showed up just a few times. Its antigen target is currently unknown. No much larger clone is present one base from it, and per-base qualities are unavailable. The CDR3 spans 13 residues, from the cysteine through the phenylalanine. The read is trimmed to its CDR3 DNA, 39 bases read in frame from base 1. According to the germline V gene, CDR1 reads SQVTM and CDR2 reads ANQGSEA. V and J lose 3 bases and 1 base, and a span of 9 bases separates them. Library preparation employed PCR. Sequenced using an Illumina HiSeq 2500. TCR library preparation used molecular barcoding, with unique molecular identifiers applied to normalize quantification of the TCRbeta repertoire. Clones were called with MiXCR by TCRdb after fastp trimmed the public reads at Q25, and only in-frame beta chains were retained. A single entry per CDR3 protein holds the most common genes and DNA from its merged rows. The sample table lists approximately 520,000 distinct CDR3 sequences, approximately 29% of them with a count of one. 2% to 3% of the sample is taken by the ten largest.

The material sequenced was PBMCs from the stem cell graft donor, taken from the stem cell graft. The chain is assembled from TRBV29-1 and TRBJ1-1, with TRBD1 as a weak D call on 6 bases. This sequence was found in a human donor who donated a stem cell graft to a child with aplastic anemia. CDR3 region: CSVERTENTEAFF. At the DNA level, the sequence is TGCAGCGTTGAGCGGACAGAGAACACTGAAGCTTTCTTT.